The clone carrying this T cell receptor (beta chain) was seen repeatedly, ten times or more. Antigen unknown. From the RACE reads, TCRdb called clonotypes with MiXCR, one entry per CDR3 protein. The table has under 40,000 distinct CDR3 sequences, approximately 12% seen once. V lost 5 bases and J 1 base, leaving 11 bases between the germline ends. Germline V gene data show CDR1 as MDHEN and CDR2 as SYDVKM. The CDR3 totals 14 residues. As for time point: pre-sensitization, week 0. Treatment specified: therapeutic diphenylcyclopropenone sensitization with weekly scalp DPC. The starting material, unfractionated whole blood, was used for total RNA extraction. This specimen comes from a study of human T cells and chemical hapten exposure. General study results and limits: There were significantly more large CDR3 similarity clusters among expanded TCRs than among controls.

This specimen was whole blood, taken in connection with sensitization to the hapten diphenylcyclopropenone (DPC). The V gene is TRBV28, the J gene TRBJ1-2; D unclear. The receptor comes from a woman aged 40-49 years with alopecia areata. Some clones in this sample may be carry-over from other donors' samples. The CDR3 spells CASSTTILNYGYTF. The CDR3 DNA follows: TGTGCCAGCAGTACGACAATTCTTAACTATGGCTACACCTTC.